Following are 22 T cell receptor beta chains from one sample sequenced in a study of blood T cell repertoires in COVID-19. Repertoires were generated with immunoSEQ multiplex PCR, while TCRdb's copy carries only in-frame clones and drops some. The sample includes approximately 110,000 clones, roughly 83% of them seen just once. What was sequenced was peripheral blood. These receptors all stem from a woman in her fifties or sixties with acute or convalescent COVID-19.

The chain recombines TRBV10-3 with TRBJ1-6; 8 bases map to TRBD1. The V gene's germline CDR1 is ENHRY and CDR2 SYGVKD. V lost 11 bases to trimming and J lost 13 bases; unmatched junction nucleotides: 19. The length of the CDR3 is 15 residues. The CDR3 region has the DNA TGTGCCTCATCCGCGTCGGACAGGGAGGTCGCCCCCCTCCACTTT. This gives the protein CASSASDREVAPLHF.

This chain uses TRBV28 with TRBJ1-5, with 7 bases matching TRBD1. In germline, CDR1 is MDHEN, CDR2 SYDVKM. J lost 2 bases, V lost 6 bases, and 7 bases had no gene match. The CDR3 contains 15 residues. The CDR3 nucleotides are TGTGCCAGCAGCCATACCGGGACAGGCAATCAGCCCCAGCATTTT. The encoded protein is CASSHTGTGNQPQHF.

The rearrangement joins TRBV11-1 to TRBJ1-5, with a weak D call TRBD1 (5 bases). The CDR3 loop spans 14 amino acids. Trimming removed 4 bases from V and 2 bases from J, with 9 bases in between. Germline-derived CDR1 and CDR2 are SGHAT and FQDESV (reference sequence). The CDR3 DNA reads as TGTGCCAGCAGCTCAGGGTTGGGCAATCAGCCCCAGCATTTT. Translating it yields CASSSGLGNQPQHF.

The chain uses TRBV27 and TRBJ1-2; D remains unclear. Germline V gives CDR1 MNHEY, CDR2 SMNVEV (reference sequence). The V gene lost 6 bases and the J gene lost 4 bases, with 15 bases spanning the gap. The CDR3 loop spans 14 amino acids. The CDR3 spells CASSPHLEAYGYTF. Written as DNA, the CDR3 is TGTGCCAGCAGCCCTCACCTTGAGGCCTATGGCTACACCTTC.

The CDR3 sequence is CASSYWGRRDNEQFF. For the CDR3, the DNA is TGTGCCAGCAGCTATTGGGGGAGGAGGGACAATGAGCAGTTCTTC. The chain employs TRBV7-8 and TRBJ2-1; D may be TRBD2 (6 bases). With 4 bases removed from V and 5 bases from J, the gap between germline ends came to 15 bases. Germline lookup yields CDR1 SGHVS and CDR2 FQNEAQ. The CDR3 has 15 amino acids.

The rearrangement links TRBV6-5 to TRBJ1-2; D is perhaps TRBD1 (6 bases). Germline loops: CDR1 MNHEY, CDR2 SVGAGI. The CDR3 consists of 16 residues. Trimming took 0 bases from V and 6 from J, leaving 17 bases between them. The CDR3 DNA sequence: TGTGCCAGCAGTTACTCGAGCCGGGGGGCGGTCGATGGCTACACCTTC. As protein: CASSYSSRGAVDGYTF.

This clone was detected once. The chain combines TRBV5-1 with TRBJ1-4; TRBD1 aligns across 12 bases. V gave up 4 bases and J gave up 2 bases; unmatched junction bases: 3. The CDR3 totals 16 residues. CDR1 and CDR2 (germline): SGHRS, YFSETQ. The DNA of the CDR3 is TGCGCCAGCAGCCCAGGGACAGGGGGCACTAATGAAAAACTGTTTTTT. It yields the protein CASSPGTGGTNEKLFF.

This clone showed up just once. This chain uses TRBV7-2 with TRBJ2-5, with TRBD2 identical over 7 bases. The V gene's germline CDR1 is SGHTA and CDR2 FQGNSA. The CDR3 has 15 residues. Germline trimming cut 1 base from V and 9 bases from J; bases unmatched to any gene: 11. The CDR3 reads CASSLDRAGKRPQYF. The CDR3, as DNA: TGTGCCAGCAGCTTAGATAGAGCGGGGAAGAGACCCCAGTACTTC.

This clone was recorded once. The chain combines TRBV11-3 with TRBJ2-3; D possibly corresponds to TRBD2 (5 bases). This CDR3 spans 17 amino acids. Looked up from germline, CDR1 is SGHNT and CDR2 is YENEEA. V dropped 1 base and J dropped 1 base, with 15 bases sitting between them. This CDR3 is CASSLGAGRGRTDTQYF. The CDR3 DNA reads TGTGCCAGCAGCTTAGGGGCTGGGAGAGGCCGCACAGATACGCAGTATTTT.

The V call is TRBV5-1, the J call TRBJ2-3; D remains ambiguous. Deletions cut 0 bases from V and 2 bases from J, with 7 bases between. CDR1 is SGHRS and CDR2 is YFSETQ in the germline V gene. The CDR3 covers 14 residues. Written as DNA, the CDR3 is TGCGCCAGCAGCTTGGAGAGAGTCACAGATACGCAGTATTTT. Encoded protein: CASSLERVTDTQYF.

This clone was seen only once. The chain links TRBV2 to TRBJ2-4, with a tentative D call TRBD2 (5 bases). Germline loops: CDR1 SNHLY, CDR2 FYNNEI. This CDR3 has 16 amino acids. Trimming removed 5 bases from V and 1 base from J, with 15 bases in between. CDR3 loop: CASSQELRGAKNIQYF. The CDR3 nucleotides are TGTGCCAGCAGTCAAGAGCTAAGAGGGGCCAAAAACATTCAGTACTTC.

This sequence joins TRBV20-1 and TRBJ2-5; possibly TRBD1 for D (6 bases). V gave up 3 bases and J gave up 5 bases, with 7 bases separating them. The CDR3 spans 11 residues. Germline loops: CDR1 DFQATT, CDR2 SNEGSKA (reference sequence). CDR3 region: CSASQGETQYF. The CDR3 nucleotides are TGCAGTGCTAGTCAGGGGGAGACCCAGTACTTC.

This clone was detected only once. This rearrangement joins TRBV28 to TRBJ1-5; no definite D call. Per the germline V gene, CDR1 is MDHEN and CDR2 is SYDVKM. The CDR3 consists of 13 residues. Here the CDR3 DNA reads TGTGAACCCCAGCGTCTTAGCAATCAGCCCCAGCATTTT. This gives the protein CEPQRLSNQPQHF.

This clone was seen only a few times. The chain employs TRBV5-8 and TRBJ2-7; 7 bases map to TRBD1. The CDR3 is 17 amino acids. J lost 7 bases, V lost 1 base, and 17 bases had no gene match. Per the germline V gene, CDR1 is SGHTS and CDR2 is YDEGEE. CDR3 coding DNA: TGTGCCAGCAGCTTGTTAGGCGGATCGGGACAGTGGTTGGAGCAGTACTTC. Translation gives CASSLLGGSGQWLEQYF.

This clone has just a few counts. The chain is built from TRBV11-2 and TRBJ2-2; D may be TRBD2 (6 bases). Germline CDR1 is SGHAT and CDR2 is FQNNGV. The CDR3 totals 17 residues. With 5 bases removed from V and 2 bases from J, the gap between germline ends came to 18 bases. CDR3 sequence (DNA): TGTGCCAGCAGCCCCGGGACTTGGGAAATAAACACCGGGGAGCTGTTTTTT. Protein product: CASSPGTWEINTGELFF.

This clone was found a few times. The V and J genes are TRBV2 and TRBJ1-5; D ambiguous. V gave up 8 bases and J gave up 0 bases, with 11 bases separating them. There are 14 residues in the CDR3. The germline gives CDR1 SNHLY, CDR2 FYNNEI. The chain's CDR3 is CASWQPGSNQPQHF. The CDR3 DNA follows: TGTGCCAGCTGGCAGCCGGGTAGCAATCAGCCCCAGCATTTT.

In its sample, this clone was seen a few times. V usage is TRBV5-1 and J usage is TRBJ1-4; no clear D. V was shortened by 0 bases and J by 4 bases, with 10 bases between the two germline ends. The CDR3 loop spans 15 amino acids. CDR1 and CDR2 (germline): SGHRS, YFSETQ. CDR3 region: CASSLAVQSNEKLFF. CDR3 nucleotide sequence: TGCGCCAGCAGCTTGGCCGTACAGAGTAATGAAAAACTGTTTTTT.

Written as DNA, the CDR3 is TGCGCCAGCAGCCCTCTAGCGGGGTCCACAGATACGCAGTATTTT. It is translated as CASSPLAGSTDTQYF. The J gene is TRBJ2-3, the V gene TRBV5-1; 9 bases are shared with TRBD2. Germline V gene data show CDR1 as SGHRS and CDR2 as YFSETQ. Trimming cost V 4 bases and J 2 bases; bases outside gene matches: 5. The CDR3 is 15 residues long.

V usage is TRBV11-2 and J usage is TRBJ1-1, with D possibly matching TRBD1 (5 bases). This CDR3 region has 14 residues. The V and J ends lost 1 base and 7 bases respectively, with 13 bases between them. Germline V gene data show CDR1 as SGHAT and CDR2 as FQNNGV. The CDR3 is CASSLAGGFGEAFF. The CDR3 DNA follows: TGTGCCAGCAGCTTAGCCGGGGGATTTGGTGAAGCTTTCTTT.

This chain connects TRBV28 to TRBJ2-3, with 10 bases aligning to TRBD2. Trimming took 5 bases from V and 2 from J; bases not matched to a gene: 13. The CDR3 runs to 18 residues. Per germline, CDR1 MDHEN and CDR2 SYDVKM. CDR3 DNA sequence: TGTGCCAGCAGTCCGAGCGGGGGGGAGTTGTACAACACAGATACGCAGTATTTT. Translation: CASSPSGGELYNTDTQYF.

This chain connects TRBV4-1 to TRBJ1-3; 9 bases map to TRBD1. The ends lost 4 bases at V and 3 bases at J; junction bases unmatched: 7. Germline CDR1 MGHRA, CDR2 YSYEKL. This CDR3 has 16 amino acids. This CDR3 is CASSRAGTGSGNTIYF. In DNA, the CDR3 is TGCGCCAGCAGCCGAGCAGGGACAGGGAGTGGAAACACCATATATTTT.

This CDR3 reads CATSRDPAAARGSPLHF. The CDR3 DNA reads as TGTGCCACCAGCAGAGATCCGGCGGCAGCCCGGGGTTCACCCCTCCACTTT. The rearrangement joins TRBV15 to TRBJ1-6; D is unresolved. The CDR3 runs 17 residues. The germline V gene has CDR1 LNHNV and CDR2 YYDKDF (reference sequence). The V end was cut by 0 bases, the J end by 9 bases, with 18 bases between.